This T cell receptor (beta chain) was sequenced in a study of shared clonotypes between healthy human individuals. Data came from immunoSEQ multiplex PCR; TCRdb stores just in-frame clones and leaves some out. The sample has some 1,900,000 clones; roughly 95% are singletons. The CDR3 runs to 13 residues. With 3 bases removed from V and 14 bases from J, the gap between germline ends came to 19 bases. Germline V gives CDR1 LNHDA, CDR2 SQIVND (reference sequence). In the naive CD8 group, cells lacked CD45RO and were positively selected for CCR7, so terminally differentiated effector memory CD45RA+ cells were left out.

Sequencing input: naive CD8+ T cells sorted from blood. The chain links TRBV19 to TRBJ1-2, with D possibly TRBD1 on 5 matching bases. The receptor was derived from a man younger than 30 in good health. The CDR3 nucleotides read TGTGCCAGTAGTATTCGGGACGGCGACGGTGGTACCTTC. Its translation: CASSIRDGDGGTF.